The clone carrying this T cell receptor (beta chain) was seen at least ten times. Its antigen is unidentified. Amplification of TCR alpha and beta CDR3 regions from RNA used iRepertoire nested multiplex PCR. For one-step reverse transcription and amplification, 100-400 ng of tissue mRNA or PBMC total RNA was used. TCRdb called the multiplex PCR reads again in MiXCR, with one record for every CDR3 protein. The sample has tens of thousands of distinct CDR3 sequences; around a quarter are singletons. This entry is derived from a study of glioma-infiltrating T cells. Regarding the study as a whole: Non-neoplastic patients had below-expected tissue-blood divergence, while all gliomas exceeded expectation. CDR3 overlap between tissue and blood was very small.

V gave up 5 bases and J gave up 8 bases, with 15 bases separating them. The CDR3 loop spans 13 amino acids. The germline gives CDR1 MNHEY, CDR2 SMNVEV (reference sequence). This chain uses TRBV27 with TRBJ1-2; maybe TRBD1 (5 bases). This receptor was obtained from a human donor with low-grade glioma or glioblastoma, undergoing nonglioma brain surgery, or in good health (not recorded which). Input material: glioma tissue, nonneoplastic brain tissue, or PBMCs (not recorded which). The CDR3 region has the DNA TGTGCCAGCAGTCCCCGGGAATCAGGGGGCTACACCTTC. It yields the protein CASSPRESGGYTF.